This note documents a single TCR beta chain sequence. Antigen: not known. The data originate from a study of shared clonotypes between healthy human individuals. Study results and caveats: It was the few donors that limited the genetic and exposure-history diversity represented. Investigators collected only blood, and repertoires in tissues likely differ.

Several immunoSEQ plates held equal portions of the genomic DNA taken from each subset. The table came from immunoSEQ multiplex PCR; TCRdb's copy has only in-frame clones and leaves some out. The table includes about 500,000 clones, roughly three quarters detected once. The CDR3 runs to 14 residues. V was pared by 0 bases and J by 0 bases, with 8 bases between. Germline CDR1 is GTSNPN and CDR2 is SVGIG (reference sequence). This TCR was sampled from a woman aged 35 to 49 in good health. Some clones in this sample may be carry-over from other donors' samples. V usage is TRBV30 and J usage is TRBJ2-5; D is unclear. Sequencing was done on a sample of PBMCs. As DNA, the CDR3 is TGTGCCTGGAGTGTAACCCGATACCAAGAGACCCAGTACTTC. Translation: CAWSVTRYQETQYF.